This entry lists 4 T cell receptor beta chains sequenced from one sample in a study of cytomegalovirus exposure and HLA in healthy donors. The PCR ran on 60 Vbeta and 13 Jbeta primers. The table came from immunoSEQ multiplex PCR; TCRdb's copy has only in-frame clones and leaves some out. The data show 150,000 or so clones, around four fifths seen once. The specimen sequenced was PBMCs. These receptor sequences come from a man aged 18 to 29 in good health and CMV-seronegative.

V and J are TRBV19 and TRBJ1-1; no definite D call. The germline V gene encodes CDR1 LNHDA and CDR2 SQIVND (reference sequence). CDR3 size: 15 residues. V lost 1 base and J lost 7, with 16 bases in between. Here the CDR3 reads CASSIAELSPIEAFF. CDR3 DNA: TGTGCCAGTAGTATAGCCGAGCTCTCTCCTATTGAAGCTTTCTTT.

The chain uses TRBV15 and TRBJ1-1; 8 bases fit TRBD1. The length of the CDR3 is 14 residues. V dropped 1 base and J dropped 5; count of bases not matched to a gene: 3. Germline V CDR1 and CDR2: LNHNV, YYDKDF (reference sequence). The CDR3 bases are TGTGCCACCAGCAGAGGTACAGGGGGGACTGAAGCTTTCTTT. As protein: CATSRGTGGTEAFF. Using reference TRBV15 and TRBJ1-1 for the parts outside the CDR3, the full variable domain is DAMVIQNPRYQVTQFGKPVTLSCSQTLNHNVMYWYQQKSSQAPKLLFHYYDKDFNNEADTPDNFQSRRPNTSFCFLDIRSPGLGDTAMYLCATSRGTGGTEAFFGQGTRLTVV.

The chain joins TRBV27 to TRBJ2-7; 9 bases are a match to TRBD1. Germline loops: CDR1 MNHEY, CDR2 SMNVEV (reference sequence). This CDR3 spans 13 amino acids. Trimming at V came to 4 bases and at J to 5 bases, leaving 3 bases not matched to a gene. This CDR3 reads CASSSWDRDEQYF. The CDR3 region has the DNA TGTGCCAGCAGTTCCTGGGACAGGGACGAGCAGTACTTC.

The chain employs TRBV19 and TRBJ2-4; TRBD1 aligns across 8 bases. CDR1 and CDR2 from the germline V gene are LNHDA and SQIVND (reference sequence). The CDR3 is 16 amino acids. Germline trimming cut 7 bases from V and 8 bases from J; bases unmatched to any gene: 16. CDR3 residues: CASTRFRTGYQDIQYF. CDR3 bases: TGTGCCAGTACCCGTTTTCGGACAGGGTATCAGGACATTCAGTACTTC. The full variable domain, with the rest looked up from reference TRBV19 and TRBJ2-4, is DGGITQSPKYLFRKEGQNVTLSCEQNLNHDAMYWYRQDPGQGLRLIYYSQIVNDFQKGDIAEGYSVSREKKESFPLTVTSAQKNPTAFYLCASTRFRTGYQDIQYFGAGTRLSVL.